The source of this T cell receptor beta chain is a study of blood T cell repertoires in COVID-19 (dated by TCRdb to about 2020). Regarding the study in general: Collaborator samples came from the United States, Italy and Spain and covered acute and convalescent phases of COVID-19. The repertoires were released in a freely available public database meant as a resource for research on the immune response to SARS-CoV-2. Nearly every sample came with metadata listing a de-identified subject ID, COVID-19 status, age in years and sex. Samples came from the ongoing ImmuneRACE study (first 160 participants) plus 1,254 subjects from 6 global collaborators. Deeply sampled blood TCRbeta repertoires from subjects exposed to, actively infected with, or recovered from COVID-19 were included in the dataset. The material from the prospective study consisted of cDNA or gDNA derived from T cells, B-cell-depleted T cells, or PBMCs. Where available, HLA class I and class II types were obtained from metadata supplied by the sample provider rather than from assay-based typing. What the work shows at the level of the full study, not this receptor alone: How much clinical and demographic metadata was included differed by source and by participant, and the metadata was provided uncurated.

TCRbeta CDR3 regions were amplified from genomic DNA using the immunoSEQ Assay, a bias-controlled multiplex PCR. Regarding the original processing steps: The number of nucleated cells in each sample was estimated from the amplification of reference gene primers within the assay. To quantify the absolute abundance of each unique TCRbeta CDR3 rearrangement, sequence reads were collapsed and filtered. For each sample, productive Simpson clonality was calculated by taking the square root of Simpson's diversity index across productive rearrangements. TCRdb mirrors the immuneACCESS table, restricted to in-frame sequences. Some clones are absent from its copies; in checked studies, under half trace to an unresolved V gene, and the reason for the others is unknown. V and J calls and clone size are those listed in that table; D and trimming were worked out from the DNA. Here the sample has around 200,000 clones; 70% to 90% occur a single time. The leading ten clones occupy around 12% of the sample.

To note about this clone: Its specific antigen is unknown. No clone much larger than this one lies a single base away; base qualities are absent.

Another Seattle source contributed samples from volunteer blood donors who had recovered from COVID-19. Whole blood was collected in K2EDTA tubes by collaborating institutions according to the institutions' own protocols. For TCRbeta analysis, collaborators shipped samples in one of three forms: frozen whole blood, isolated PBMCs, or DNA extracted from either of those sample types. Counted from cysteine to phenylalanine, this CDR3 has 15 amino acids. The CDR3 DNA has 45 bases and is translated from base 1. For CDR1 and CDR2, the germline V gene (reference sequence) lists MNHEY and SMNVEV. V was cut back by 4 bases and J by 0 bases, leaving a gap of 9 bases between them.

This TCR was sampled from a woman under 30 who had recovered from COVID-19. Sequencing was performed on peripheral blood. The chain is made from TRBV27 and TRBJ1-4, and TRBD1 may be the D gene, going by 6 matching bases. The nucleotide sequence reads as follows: TGTGCCAGCAGTTACAGGGATTCAACTAATGAAAAACTGTTTTTT. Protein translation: CASSYRDSTNEKLFF.